The 27 T cell receptor beta chains below all came from one sample that was sequenced in a study of blood T cell repertoires in COVID-19. The repertoire was sequenced with immunoSEQ multiplex PCR; TCRdb's copy has only in-frame clones and lacks some. The data show about 240,000 clones, with about nine tenths seen just once and 7.2% held by the top ten. Sequencing was carried out using peripheral blood. Every receptor here comes from a man between 60 and 70 years old who had recovered from COVID-19.

V is TRBV7-6 and J is TRBJ2-7, with a tentative D call TRBD1 (8 bases). The CDR3 sequence is 15 residues long. V was shortened by 5 bases and J by 0 bases, with 14 bases between the two germline ends. Germline V gives CDR1 SGHVS, CDR2 FNYEAQ. In DNA, the CDR3 is TGTGCCAGCAGCCCGGACAGGGAGGGCTCCTACGAGCAGTACTTC. The encoded protein is CASSPDREGSYEQYF.

This sequence joins TRBV21-1 and TRBJ1-5; TRBD1 reflects the table's D call only, with no check against the DNA. TRBV21-1 is recorded as a pseudogene. The CDR3 contains 20 residues. As DNA, the CDR3 is TGTGCCAGCAGCAAAGAGGGGGACAGGCGTCGCGGGTATAGCAATCAGCCCCAGCATTTT. It yields the protein CASSKEGDRRRGYSNQPQHF.

V gene TRBV3-1 (or the pseudogene TRBV3-2) combines with J gene TRBJ2-3, with a tentative D call TRBD2 (6 bases). This CDR3 spans 15 amino acids. V gave up 1 base and J gave up 0 bases, with 8 bases separating them. Germline V gives CDR1 LGHDT, CDR2 YNNKEL (reference sequence). The chain's CDR3 is CASSQGAGSTDTQYF. The CDR3 DNA follows: TGTGCCAGCAGCCAAGGGGCGGGGAGCACAGATACGCAGTATTTT.

The gene calls are TRBV27 and TRBJ2-7, with a weak D call TRBD2 (6 bases). V was clipped by 8 bases and J by 1 base, with 18 bases between them. Germline lookup yields CDR1 MNHEY and CDR2 SMNVEV (reference sequence). The CDR3 spans 15 residues. DNA for the CDR3: TGTGCCAGCGGTTCGGGACTTCCTTATTCCTACGAGCAGTACTTC. Protein product: CASGSGLPYSYEQYF.

This clone was detected only a few times. The rearrangement links TRBV27 to TRBJ1-5; 9 positions match TRBD1. The ends lost 5 bases at V and 7 bases at J; junction bases unmatched: 9. The CDR3 totals 15 residues. Germline values: CDR1 MNHEY, CDR2 SMNVEV (reference sequence). This chain's CDR3 is CASSQGTGLWQPQHF. The CDR3 region has the DNA TGTGCCAGCAGTCAAGGGACAGGGCTTTGGCAGCCCCAGCATTTT.

The J gene is TRBJ2-6, the V gene TRBV19, with 9 bases matching TRBD1. CDR1 is LNHDA, CDR2 SQIVND, per germline (reference sequence). V lost 10 bases, J lost 2 bases, and 9 bases stayed unmatched. This CDR3 is built from 16 residues. In DNA, the CDR3 is TGTGCCACTCACAGGGGGCGCTTGACTGGGGCCAACGTCCTGACTTTC. Translation: CATHRGRLTGANVLTF.

This clone was observed a handful of times. The genes are TRBV4-1 and TRBJ2-3, with 10 bases lining up with TRBD2. The CDR3 contains 14 residues. Germline V gene sequence: CDR1 MGHRA, CDR2 YSYEKL. V trimming: 5 bases; J trimming: 5 bases; junction bases outside the gene matches: 4. The CDR3 coding sequence is TGCGCCAGCAGCTCTAGCGGGGGAGGAGATACGCAGTATTTT. Protein: CASSSSGGGDTQYF.

This chain links TRBV4-2 with TRBJ1-4; D remains ambiguous. The germline CDR1 and CDR2 sequences are LGHNA and YNFKEQ. Trimming removed 1 base at V and 0 bases at J, with 18 bases between. The CDR3 runs 19 residues. CDR3 protein: CASSQAHFSGYATNEKLFF. The CDR3 DNA follows: TGTGCCAGCAGCCAAGCCCACTTCTCGGGTTACGCAACTAATGAAAAACTGTTTTTT.

The gene calls are TRBV19 and TRBJ1-3; 7 positions match TRBD1. This CDR3 has 19 residues. Germline V CDR1 and CDR2: LNHDA, SQIVND (reference sequence). V lost 3 bases to trimming and J lost 0 bases; unmatched junction nucleotides: 14. CDR3 bases: TGTGCCAGTAGTATTCTTGTGTTCGGGACAGCGAGCTCTGGAAACACCATATATTTT. Its protein product is CASSILVFGTASSGNTIYF.

The chain uses TRBV5-1 and TRBJ2-3, with TRBD2 as a possible D gene (7 bases). Germline assignment: CDR1 SGHRS and CDR2 YFSETQ. This CDR3 region has 15 residues. The V and J ends lost 4 bases and 5 bases respectively, with 17 bases between them. The CDR3 sequence is CASSRGGPGEDTQYF. The CDR3 coding sequence is TGCGCCAGCAGCAGGGGGGGGCCGGGAGAAGATACGCAGTATTTT.

The chain recombines TRBV30 with TRBJ1-2; D remains unclear. Germline CDR1 reads GTSNPN; CDR2 reads SVGIG (reference sequence). This CDR3 contains 13 residues. V was clipped by 3 bases and J by 5 bases, with 13 bases between them. The CDR3 bases are TGTGCCTGGAGAATCCCCTCAACTTATGGCTACACCTTC. Translating gives CAWRIPSTYGYTF.

The chain uses TRBV11-3 and TRBJ2-5, with 8 bases identical to TRBD1. The CDR3 loop spans 15 amino acids. Trimming at V came to 3 bases and at J to 1 base, leaving 4 bases not matched to a gene. Germline V gene lookup returns CDR1 SGHNT and CDR2 YENEEA. In DNA, the CDR3 is TGTGCCAGCAGCTTCCGACAGGGGACCCAAGAGACCCAGTACTTC. Its protein product is CASSFRQGTQETQYF.

The V call is TRBV24-1, the J call TRBJ2-3; D is perhaps TRBD1 (6 bases). In germline, CDR1 is KGHDR, CDR2 SFDVKD. Trimming removed 6 bases at V and 1 base at J, with 7 bases between. The CDR3 covers 13 residues. CDR3 sequence (DNA): TGTGCCACCAGTTCAGGGGGCACAGATACGCAGTATTTT. Amino acid sequence: CATSSGGTDTQYF.

The J gene is TRBJ2-1, the V gene TRBV6-5; D may be TRBD1 (5 bases). The V gene's germline CDR1 is MNHEY and CDR2 SVGAGI. The CDR3 is made up of 12 amino acids. V was trimmed by 4 bases and J by 10 bases, leaving 11 bases between them. The CDR3 sequence is CASSSRRQEQFF. The CDR3 coding sequence is TGTGCCAGCAGTTCTCGGAGACAGGAGCAGTTCTTC.

CDR3 sequence (DNA): TGTGCCAGCAGCTTATGGTACGGAGGGGGCCAGCCCCAGCATTTT. This gives the protein CASSLWYGGGQPQHF. The gene calls are TRBV5-5 and TRBJ1-5; 7 nucleotides agree with TRBD1. Germline CDR1 reads SGHKS; CDR2 reads YYEKEE (reference sequence). V was pared by 2 bases and J by 7 bases, with 9 bases of the junction left unmatched. The CDR3 has 15 residues.

The table lists this clone with a count of one. The chain uses TRBV18 and TRBJ1-1; weak D call: TRBD1 (5 bases). CDR1 and CDR2 from the germline V gene are KGHSH and LQKENI. CDR3 size: 14 residues. Trimming took off 5 bases at V and 8 bases at J, with 18 bases between the two ends. DNA for the CDR3: TGTGCCAGCTCATCAGTCAGGGTAGCCCTCGAAGCTTTCTTT. It yields the protein CASSSVRVALEAFF.

This chain connects TRBV10-3 to TRBJ1-5; a weak D match, TRBD1 (6 bases). The V gene lost 0 bases and the J gene lost 7 bases, with 7 bases spanning the gap. From germline, CDR1 is ENHRY and CDR2 SYGVKD. The CDR3 has 13 residues. CDR3 sequence (DNA): TGTGCCATCAGTGAGTCAGGGGGACAGCCCCAGCATTTT. As protein: CAISESGGQPQHF.

The chain is built from TRBV14 and TRBJ2-2, with 8 nucleotides matching TRBD1. This CDR3 region has 14 residues. Germline CDR1 and CDR2: SGHDN and FVKESK. Unmatched junction bases numbered 4, after V lost 4 bases and J lost 6 bases. CDR3 loop: CASSRTGLAGELFF. The CDR3 DNA reads as TGTGCCAGCAGCCGGACAGGGTTGGCCGGGGAGCTGTTTTTT. Variable domain in full (rest from reference TRBV14 and TRBJ2-2): EAGVTQFPSHSVIEKGQTVTLRCDPISGHDNLYWYRRVMGKEIKFLLHFVKESKQDESGMPNNRFLAERTGGTYSTLKVQPAELEDSGVYFCASSRTGLAGELFFGEGSRLTVL.

This chain joins TRBV20-1 and TRBJ1-4; TRBD1 is a possible D gene (5 bases). CDR3 length equals 14 residues. The germline V gene has CDR1 DFQATT and CDR2 SNEGSKA (reference sequence). Trimming pared 3 bases from V and 6 bases from J, leaving 14 bases between. CDR3 DNA: TGCAGTGCTAGTCACCGGGGCGGGGATGAAAAACTGTTTTTT. This codes for CSASHRGGDEKLFF.

The gene calls are TRBV9 and TRBJ1-5; 9 positions match TRBD1. This CDR3 has 16 amino acids. Germline lookup yields CDR1 SGDLS and CDR2 YYNGEE. Losses at the gene ends were 4 bases for V and 3 bases for J; bases not matched to a gene: 8. CDR3 in amino acids: CASSPSTGGHNQPQHF. CDR3 DNA sequence: TGTGCCAGCAGCCCTTCGACAGGGGGTCACAATCAGCCCCAGCATTTT.

The chain combines TRBV5-7 with TRBJ2-7, with D hard to call. TRBV5-7 qualifies as an ORF whose function is uncertain. The CDR3 runs to 15 residues. Trimming took off 2 bases at V and 5 bases at J, with 17 bases between the two ends. The CDR3 loop is CASSFQAKGVDEQYF. The CDR3 nucleotides read TGTGCCAGCAGCTTTCAGGCAAAAGGTGTCGACGAGCAGTACTTC.

The chain has TRBV7-8 and TRBJ2-7, with 9 bases aligning to TRBD1. The V gene's germline CDR1 is SGHVS and CDR2 FQNEAQ. V gave up 4 bases and J gave up 4 bases; unmatched junction bases: 8. This CDR3 region has 15 residues. The CDR3: CASSSRQGEGYEQYF. CDR3 bases: TGTGCCAGCAGCTCCCGACAGGGGGAAGGATACGAGCAGTACTTC. Together with reference TRBV7-8 and TRBJ2-7, the CDR3 gives the full variable domain: GAGVSQSPRYKVAKRGQDVALRCDPISGHVSLFWYQQALGQGPEFLTYFQNEAQLDKSGLPSDRFFAERPEGSVSTLKIQRTQQEDSAVYLCASSSRQGEGYEQYFGPGTRLTVT.

The genes are TRBV2 and TRBJ2-3; 8 bases are a match to TRBD2. The CDR3 loop spans 17 amino acids. V trimming: 5 bases; J trimming: 3 bases; junction bases outside the gene matches: 13. CDR1 is SNHLY and CDR2 is FYNNEI in the germline V gene. The chain's CDR3 is CASSPLGRGAKTDTQYF. In nucleotides, the CDR3 is TGTGCCAGCAGTCCTCTGGGGCGGGGGGCAAAAACAGATACGCAGTATTTT. The full variable domain, rest sourced from reference TRBV2 and TRBJ2-3, is EPEVTQTPSHQVTQMGQEVILRCVPISNHLYFYWYRQILGQKVEFLVSFYNNEISEKSEIFDDQFSVERPDGSNFTLKIRSTKLEDSAMYFCASSPLGRGAKTDTQYFGPGTRLTVL.

This chain joins TRBV12-3 or TRBV12-4 and TRBJ2-5; D not resolved. The CDR3 runs 12 residues. With 3 bases removed from V and 2 bases from J, the gap between germline ends came to 4 bases. CDR3 in amino acids: CASSFEQETQYF. The DNA of the CDR3 is TGTGCCAGCAGTTTCGAGCAAGAGACCCAGTACTTC.

The rearrangement links TRBV6-5 to TRBJ1-5; D possibly corresponds to TRBD1 (5 bases). V was cut by 7 bases and J by 4 bases, with 17 bases left in between. Germline V CDR1 and CDR2: MNHEY, SVGAGI. The CDR3 is 15 amino acids. The CDR3 coding sequence is TGTGCCAGCAAAAACGCCGGGACTGGGAATCAGCCCCAGCATTTT. Protein sequence: CASKNAGTGNQPQHF.

The chain combines TRBV24-1 with TRBJ2-3; 8 bases are shared with TRBD1. This CDR3 comprises 16 residues. The germline CDR1 and CDR2 sequences are KGHDR and SFDVKD. Trimming at V came to 0 bases and at J to 6 bases, leaving 7 bases not matched to a gene. This CDR3 is CATSDLLGQGTDTQYF. The DNA of the CDR3 is TGTGCCACCAGTGATTTGCTAGGACAGGGTACGGATACGCAGTATTTT.

This chain uses TRBV9 with TRBJ2-1; D possibly corresponds to TRBD2 (7 bases). V lost 0 bases to trimming and J lost 3 bases, with 22 bases between them. CDR3 length equals 19 residues. In germline, CDR1 is SGDLS, CDR2 YYNGEE. The chain's CDR3 is CASSVDRRGGAYHYNEQFF. CDR3 DNA sequence: TGTGCCAGCAGCGTAGACCGGCGAGGGGGGGCCTATCACTACAATGAGCAGTTCTTC.